These 3 T cell receptor beta chains originate from one sample sequenced in a study (dated by TCRdb to 2016 to 2017). The library was produced with RT-PCR. Sequenced using an Illumina MiSeq. TCRdb handled the public reads itself, with Q25 trimming in fastp and clone calling in MiXCR, and kept productive beta chains. Merged by CDR3 protein, the rows form single entries marked with the most common genes and DNA. The sample profile shows about 680,000 distinct CDR3 sequences; around 14% of them were found once. The top ten hold about 3.9% of the sample. The sample consisted of memory CD4+ T cells from blood. These receptors came from a female donor in good health, serving as a healthy control.

A few counts support this clonotype. CDR3 loop: CACSGGRGYTF. CDR3 sequence (DNA): TGTGCCTGCTCAGGGGGACGAGGCTACACCTTC. The gene calls are TRBV12-3 or TRBV12-4 and TRBJ1-2; 7 nucleotides align to TRBD1. The V and J ends lost 11 bases and 8 bases, in that order; junction bases with no gene match: 8. There are 11 residues in the CDR3.

This clonotype was seen a few times. The chain recombines TRBV5-1 with TRBJ1-2, with D tentatively TRBD1 (5 bases). The CDR3 sequence is 14 residues long. The ends were cut back, 0 bases at V and 6 bases at J, with 12 bases in the middle. Germline V gives CDR1 SGHRS, CDR2 YFSETQ. The CDR3 DNA reads as TGCGCCAGCAGCTTGGCCGGGCAGGGCAATGGCTACACCTTC. This translates into CASSLAGQGNGYTF.

V is TRBV29-1 and J is TRBJ2-1; 7 nucleotides agree with TRBD1. Per germline, CDR1 SQVTM and CDR2 ANQGSEA. V was pared by 6 bases and J by 4 bases, with 18 bases of the junction left unmatched. The CDR3 sequence is 17 residues long. The CDR3 here is CSVATDRALLGYNEQFF. CDR3 DNA: TGCAGCGTAGCTACCGACAGGGCATTACTTGGGTACAATGAGCAGTTCTTC.